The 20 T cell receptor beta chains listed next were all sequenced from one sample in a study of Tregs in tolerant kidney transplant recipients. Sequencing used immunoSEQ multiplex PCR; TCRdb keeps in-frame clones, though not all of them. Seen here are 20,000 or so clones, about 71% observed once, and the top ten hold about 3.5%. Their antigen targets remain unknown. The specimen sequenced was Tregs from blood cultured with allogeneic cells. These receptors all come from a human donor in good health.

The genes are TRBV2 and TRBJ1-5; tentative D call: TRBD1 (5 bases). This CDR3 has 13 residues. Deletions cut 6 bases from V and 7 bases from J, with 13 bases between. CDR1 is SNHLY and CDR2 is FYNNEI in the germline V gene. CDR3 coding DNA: TGTGCCAGCAGAACAGGCTTGAGGCAGCCCCAGCATTTT. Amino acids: CASRTGLRQPQHF.

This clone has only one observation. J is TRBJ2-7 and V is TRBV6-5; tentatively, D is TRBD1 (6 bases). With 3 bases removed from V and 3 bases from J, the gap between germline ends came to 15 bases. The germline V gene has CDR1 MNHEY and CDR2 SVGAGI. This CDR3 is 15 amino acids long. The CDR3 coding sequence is TGTGCCAGCAGTTATTACAGGGAAGGGGACTACGAGCAGTACTTC. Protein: CASSYYREGDYEQYF.

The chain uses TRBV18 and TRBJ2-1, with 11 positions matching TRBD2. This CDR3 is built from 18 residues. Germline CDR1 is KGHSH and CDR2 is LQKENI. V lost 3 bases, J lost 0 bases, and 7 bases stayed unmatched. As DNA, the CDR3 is TGTGCCAGCTCACCCCGACTAGCGGGGACCGGCTCCTACAATGAGCAGTTCTTC. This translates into CASSPRLAGTGSYNEQFF.

DNA of the CDR3: TGTGCCAGCAGCCTCTCGGGACTCCGCACAGATACGCAGTATTTT. This encodes CASSLSGLRTDTQYF. The chain links TRBV7-2 to TRBJ2-3, with D perhaps TRBD2 (6 bases). Germline-derived CDR1 and CDR2 are SGHTA and FQGNSA. Trimming took 5 bases from V and 1 from J, leaving 13 bases between them. This CDR3 has 15 residues.

DNA of the CDR3: TGTGCCAGCAGCCACGGGGGACACTATGAGCAGTTCTTC. Its translation: CASSHGGHYEQFF. The chain is built from TRBV6-6 and TRBJ2-1, with D perhaps given as TRBD1 or TRBD2 (6 bases each). Per the germline V gene, CDR1 is MNHNY and CDR2 is SVGAGI (reference sequence). The V and J ends lost 6 bases and 8 bases respectively, with 14 bases between them. The CDR3 contains 13 residues.

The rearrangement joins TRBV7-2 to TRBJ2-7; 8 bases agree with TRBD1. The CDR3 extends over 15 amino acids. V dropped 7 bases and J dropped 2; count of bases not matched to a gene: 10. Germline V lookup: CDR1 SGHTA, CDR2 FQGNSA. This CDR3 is CASTTIRDRTYEQYF. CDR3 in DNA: TGTGCCAGCACCACCATCCGGGACAGGACCTACGAGCAGTACTTC.

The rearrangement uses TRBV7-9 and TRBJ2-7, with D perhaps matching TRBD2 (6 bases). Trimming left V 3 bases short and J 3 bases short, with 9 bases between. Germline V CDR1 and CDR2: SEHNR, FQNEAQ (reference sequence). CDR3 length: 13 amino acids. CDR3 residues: CASSFIADYEQYF. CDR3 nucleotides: TGTGCCAGCAGCTTTATAGCGGACTACGAGCAGTACTTC.

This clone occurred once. CDR3 DNA sequence: TGTGCCAGCAGCCCGGAAAGGACCTCTGGAAACACCATATATTTT. Protein: CASSPERTSGNTIYF. The chain links TRBV13 to TRBJ1-3, with D hard to call. Trimming cost V 5 bases and J 0 bases, with 11 bases left between them. The CDR3 sequence is 15 residues long. Germline V gene sequence: CDR1 PRHDT, CDR2 FYEKMQ (reference sequence).

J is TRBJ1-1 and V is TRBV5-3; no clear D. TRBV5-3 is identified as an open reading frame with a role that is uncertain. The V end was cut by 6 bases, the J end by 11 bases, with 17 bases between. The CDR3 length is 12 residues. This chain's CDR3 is CARIFGETNAFF. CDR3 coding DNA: TGTGCCAGAATCTTTGGGGAAACGAACGCTTTCTTT.

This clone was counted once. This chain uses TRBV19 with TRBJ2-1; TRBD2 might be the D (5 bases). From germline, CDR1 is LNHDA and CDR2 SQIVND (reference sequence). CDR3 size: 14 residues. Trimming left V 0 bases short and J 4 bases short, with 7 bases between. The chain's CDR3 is CASSIERVYNEQFF. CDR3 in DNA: TGTGCCAGTAGTATAGAGAGGGTTTACAATGAGCAGTTCTTC.

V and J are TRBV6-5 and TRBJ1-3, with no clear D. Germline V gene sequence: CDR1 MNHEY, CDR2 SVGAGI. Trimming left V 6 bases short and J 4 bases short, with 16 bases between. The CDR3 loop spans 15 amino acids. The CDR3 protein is CASRVGLGEGNTIYF. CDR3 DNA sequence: TGTGCCAGCAGGGTCGGGCTGGGAGAGGGAAACACCATATATTTT.

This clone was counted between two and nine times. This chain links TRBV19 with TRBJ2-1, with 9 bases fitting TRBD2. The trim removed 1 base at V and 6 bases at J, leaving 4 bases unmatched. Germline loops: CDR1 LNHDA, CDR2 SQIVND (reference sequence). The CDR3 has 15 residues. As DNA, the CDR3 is TGTGCCAGTAGTATAGGAAGTAGCGGGAGCAATGAGCAGTTCTTC. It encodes CASSIGSSGSNEQFF.

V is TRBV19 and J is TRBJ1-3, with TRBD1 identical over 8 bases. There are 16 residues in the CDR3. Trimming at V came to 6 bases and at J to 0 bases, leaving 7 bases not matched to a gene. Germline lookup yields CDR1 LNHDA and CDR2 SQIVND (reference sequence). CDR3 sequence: CASRPRDRSSGNTIYF. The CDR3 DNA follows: TGTGCCAGTAGACCCCGGGACAGGAGCTCTGGAAACACCATATATTTT.

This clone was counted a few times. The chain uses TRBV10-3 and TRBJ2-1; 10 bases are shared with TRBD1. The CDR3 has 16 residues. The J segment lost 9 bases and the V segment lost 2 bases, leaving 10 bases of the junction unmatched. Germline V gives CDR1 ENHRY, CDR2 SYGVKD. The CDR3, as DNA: TGTGCCATCAGTGAGGGCTTGGGACAGGGGCGTAGTGAGCAGTTCTTC. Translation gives CAISEGLGQGRSEQFF.

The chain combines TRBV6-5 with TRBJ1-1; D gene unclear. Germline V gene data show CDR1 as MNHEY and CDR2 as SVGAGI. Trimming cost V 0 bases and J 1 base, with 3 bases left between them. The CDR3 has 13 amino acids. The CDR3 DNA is TGTGCCAGCAGTTACTCGAGGAACACTGAAGCTTTCTTT. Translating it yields CASSYSRNTEAFF.

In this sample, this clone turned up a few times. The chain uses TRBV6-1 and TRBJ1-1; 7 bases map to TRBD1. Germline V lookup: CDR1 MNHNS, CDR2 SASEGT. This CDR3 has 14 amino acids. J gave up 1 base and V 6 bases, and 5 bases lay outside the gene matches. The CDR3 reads CASSLTGKNTEAFF. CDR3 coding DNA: TGTGCCAGCAGCCTGACAGGGAAGAACACTGAAGCTTTCTTT.

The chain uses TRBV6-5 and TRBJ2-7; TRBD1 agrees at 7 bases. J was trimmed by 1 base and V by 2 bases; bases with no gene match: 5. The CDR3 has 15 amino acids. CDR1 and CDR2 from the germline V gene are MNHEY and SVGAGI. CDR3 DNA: TGTGCCAGCAGTTACCTGAGGGGGCTATCCTACGAGCAGTACTTC. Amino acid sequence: CASSYLRGLSYEQYF.

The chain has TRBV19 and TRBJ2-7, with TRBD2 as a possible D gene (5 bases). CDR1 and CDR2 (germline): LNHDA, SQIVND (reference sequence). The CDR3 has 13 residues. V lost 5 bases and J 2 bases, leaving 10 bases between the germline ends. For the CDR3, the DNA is TGTGCCAGTAGTGTCGCGGGCCCCTACGAGCAGTACTTC. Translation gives CASSVAGPYEQYF.

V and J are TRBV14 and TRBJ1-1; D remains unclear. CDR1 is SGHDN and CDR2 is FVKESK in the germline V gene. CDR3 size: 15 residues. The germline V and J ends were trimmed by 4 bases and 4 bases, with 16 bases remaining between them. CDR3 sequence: CASSRNRGVSTEAFF. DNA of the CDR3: TGTGCCAGCAGCCGTAACCGCGGGGTTAGCACTGAAGCTTTCTTT.

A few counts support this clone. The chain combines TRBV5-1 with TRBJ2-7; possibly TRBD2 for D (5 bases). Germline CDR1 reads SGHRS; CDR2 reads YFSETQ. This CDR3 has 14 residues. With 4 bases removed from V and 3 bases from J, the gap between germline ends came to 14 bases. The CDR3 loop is CASSPTSRGYEQYF. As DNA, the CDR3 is TGCGCCAGCAGCCCTACTAGTAGAGGCTACGAGCAGTACTTC.